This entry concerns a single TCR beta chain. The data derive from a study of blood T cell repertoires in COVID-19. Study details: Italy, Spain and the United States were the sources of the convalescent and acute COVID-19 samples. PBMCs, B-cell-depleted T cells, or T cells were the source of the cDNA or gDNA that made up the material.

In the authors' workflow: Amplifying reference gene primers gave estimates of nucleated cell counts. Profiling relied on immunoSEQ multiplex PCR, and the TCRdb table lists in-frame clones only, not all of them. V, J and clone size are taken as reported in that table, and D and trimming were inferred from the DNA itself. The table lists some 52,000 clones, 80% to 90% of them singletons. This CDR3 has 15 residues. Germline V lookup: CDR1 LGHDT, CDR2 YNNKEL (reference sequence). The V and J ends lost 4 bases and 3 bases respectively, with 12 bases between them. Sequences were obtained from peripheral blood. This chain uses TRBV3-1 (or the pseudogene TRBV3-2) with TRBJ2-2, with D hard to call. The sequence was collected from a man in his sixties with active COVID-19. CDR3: CASSPRSPDTGELFF. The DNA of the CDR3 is TGTGCCAGCAGCCCCCGGTCTCCGGACACCGGGGAGCTGTTTTTT.